This T cell receptor beta chain stems from a study of blood T cells in healthy people across ages. Study-level findings and limits: What prevented conclusive comparison of naive and antigen-experienced cells was that PBMCs were unsorted. A strong correlation was found between TCR beta diversity and the percentage of naive T cells.

Primers used in a second PCR of roughly 6 to 12 cycles were a sample-barcoded 5' primer and a J-beta primer mix. TCRdb called the 5' RACE reads again in MiXCR, with one record for every CDR3 protein. The sample shows some 1 million distinct CDR3 sequences, less than 50% of them seen only once. A word on this clonotype: Its specificity is not known.

Per sample, no less than 5 micrograms of total RNA were extracted. The CDR3 totals 14 residues. Germline V gives CDR1 SGHAT, CDR2 FQNNGV. Trimming shortened V by 4 bases and J by 2 bases, and 10 bases separated the two germline ends. This sequence joins TRBV11-2 and TRBJ2-3; D is ambiguous. The sequenced sample consisted of blood. The clonotype comes from a woman between 55 and 75 years old in good health. CDR3 amino acids: CASSSNRATDTQYF. The CDR3 nucleotides read TGTGCCAGCAGCTCCAATAGGGCCACAGATACGCAGTATTTT.